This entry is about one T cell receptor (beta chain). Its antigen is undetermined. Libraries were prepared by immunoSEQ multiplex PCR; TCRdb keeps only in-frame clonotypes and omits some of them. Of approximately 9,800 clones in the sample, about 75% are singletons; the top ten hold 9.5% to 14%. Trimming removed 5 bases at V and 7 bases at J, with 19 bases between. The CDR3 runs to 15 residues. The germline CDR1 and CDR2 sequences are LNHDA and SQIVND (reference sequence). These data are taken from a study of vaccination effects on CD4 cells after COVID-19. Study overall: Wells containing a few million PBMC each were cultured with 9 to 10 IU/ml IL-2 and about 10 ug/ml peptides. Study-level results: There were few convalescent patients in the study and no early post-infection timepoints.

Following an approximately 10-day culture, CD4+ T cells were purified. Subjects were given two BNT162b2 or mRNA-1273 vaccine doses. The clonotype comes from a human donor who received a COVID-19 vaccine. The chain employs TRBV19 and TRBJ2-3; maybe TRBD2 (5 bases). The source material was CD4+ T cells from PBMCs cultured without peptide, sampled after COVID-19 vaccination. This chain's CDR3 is CASSSSRVSGNTQYF. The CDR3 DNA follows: TGTGCCAGTAGTTCGTCGCGGGTGTCGGGGAATACGCAGTATTTT.